This T cell receptor (beta chain) comes out of a study of T cell responses to AZD1222 COVID-19 vaccine. Study findings and constraints: Distributed over spike, vaccine-associated CD4 TCRs predominated at 160-218 and 743-854. Breadth and depth of Spike-specific TCRs rose after two AZD1222 doses.

Using immunoSEQ multiplex PCR, the repertoire was profiled, and TCRdb retains in-frame clones only, with some absent. The table lists fewer than 180,000 clones, 90% of them singletons, with 3% to 3.5% in the top ten. The CDR3 length is 11 residues. The V gene lost 6 bases and the J gene lost 5 bases, with 10 bases spanning the gap. From germline, CDR1 is SQVTM and CDR2 ANQGSEA. Of note for this clone: What it binds is unknown.

The sequencing used peripheral blood, collected 28 days after the second AZD1222 dose. V is TRBV29-1 and J is TRBJ2-5; D might be TRBD2 (5 bases). This sequence originates from an adult who received the AZD1222 COVID-19 vaccine. The CDR3 reads CSVRTGETQYF. CDR3 sequence (DNA): TGCAGCGTCCGGACTGGCGAGACCCAGTACTTC.